This T cell receptor beta chain was documented in a study of blood T cell repertoires in COVID-19. Across the whole study: Samples representing acute and convalescent COVID-19 were sourced from the United States, Italy and Spain. Nucleic acid was either cDNA or gDNA, and it came from T cells, B-cell-depleted T cells, or PBMCs.

With respect to this clone: The same CDR3 can be traced to other DNA sequences in this sample.

Authors' analysis steps: Reference gene primers were amplified, and this amplification served to estimate nucleated cell counts. Method: immunoSEQ multiplex PCR; TCRdb's copy keeps in-frame clones and lacks some. Clone size and the V and J calls come from that table; the DNA yielded D and trimming. Of about 140,000 clones listed, around 83% are singletons. V gave up 4 bases and J gave up 0 bases, with 4 bases separating them. CDR3 length: 12 amino acids. The germline V gene has CDR1 SQVTM and CDR2 ANQGSEA. This receptor was obtained from a man aged 55 to 70 with active or convalescent COVID-19. Sequenced: peripheral blood. This sequence joins TRBV29-1 and TRBJ1-5; D gene ambiguous. CDR3 nucleotide sequence: TGCAGCGTTGGAGGTAGCAATCAGCCCCAGCATTTT. Amino acids: CSVGGSNQPQHF.